Reported below is one TCR beta chain. These data originate in a study of OX40 agonist ivuxolimab in advanced cancers. Data came from immunoSEQ multiplex PCR; TCRdb stores just in-frame clones and leaves some out. Of tens of thousands of clones in the sample, approximately 88% are singletons; the top ten hold roughly 2.5%. This receptor was identified in an adult with an advanced solid tumor such as melanoma, head and neck, liver or kidney cancer. Source: CD4+ or CD8+ T cells sorted from blood, taken in a trial of the OX40 agonist ivuxolimab.

CDR3: CASSQAGGRDTQYF. Here the CDR3 DNA reads TGTGCCAGTAGTCAGGCGGGGGGGCGAGATACGCAGTATTTT. The J gene is TRBJ2-3, the V gene TRBV19; 9 bases fit TRBD2. Unmatched junction bases numbered 5, after V lost 5 bases and J lost 5 bases. CDR3 length: 14 amino acids. Germline CDR1 is LNHDA and CDR2 is SQIVND (reference sequence).